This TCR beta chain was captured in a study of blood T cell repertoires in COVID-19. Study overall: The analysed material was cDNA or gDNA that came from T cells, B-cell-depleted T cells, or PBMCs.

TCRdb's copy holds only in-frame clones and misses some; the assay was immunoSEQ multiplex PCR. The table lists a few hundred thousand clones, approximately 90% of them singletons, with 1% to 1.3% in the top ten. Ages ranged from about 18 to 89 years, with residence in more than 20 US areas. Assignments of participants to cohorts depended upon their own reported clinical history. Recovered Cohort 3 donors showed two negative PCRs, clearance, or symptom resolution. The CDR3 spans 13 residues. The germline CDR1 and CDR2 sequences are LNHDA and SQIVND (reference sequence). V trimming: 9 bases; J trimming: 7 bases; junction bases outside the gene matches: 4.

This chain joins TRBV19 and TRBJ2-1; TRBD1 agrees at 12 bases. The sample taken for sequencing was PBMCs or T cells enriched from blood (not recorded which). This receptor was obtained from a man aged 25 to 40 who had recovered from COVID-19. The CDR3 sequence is CASRDRGLNEQFF. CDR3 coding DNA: TGTGCCAGCCGGGACAGGGGGCTTAATGAGCAGTTCTTC.